This T cell receptor beta chain originates from a study of T cell clonotyping in hematopoietic cell transplantation. Background on the study: Pretransplant recipient samples were taken after cytoreduction. General study points: Recipient TCR diversity dropped after transplant; expanded clonotypes rose from day 30 to 180.

Germline assignment: CDR1 SGHAT and CDR2 FQNNGV. The CDR3 totals 15 residues. The ends were cut back, 1 base at V and 7 bases at J, with 14 bases in the middle. As concerns this clone: Its matching antigen is unknown.

This sample's time point: recipient sample about 28 days before transplant, after cytoreduction. Blood collection times were about day -28 and days 30, 100, 180 posttransplant. Some clones are missing from TCRdb's copy, which holds only in-frame ones; the method was immunoSEQ multiplex PCR. The table records 15,000 to 20,000 clones, 60% to 85% of them present only once. The sequencing used peripheral blood mononuclear cells, collected before stem cell transplant. The TCR was taken from a man aged 55 to 70 with acute myeloid leukemia. Some clones in this sample may be carry-over from other donors' samples. The chain carries TRBV11-2 and TRBJ2-1, with TRBD1 as a possible D gene (5 bases). The CDR3 DNA sequence: TGTGCCAGCAGCTTAGGTGTCAGGGTGTCAAATGAGCAGTTCTTC. Translation: CASSLGVRVSNEQFF.